The rows below give T cell receptor beta chains drawn from one sample of a study of blood T cell repertoires in COVID-19. Sequencing used immunoSEQ multiplex PCR; TCRdb keeps in-frame clones, though not all of them. The sample has about 79,000 clones; roughly 89% are singletons. The sequencing input was peripheral blood. These receptors all stem from a man aged 45-65 years with active COVID-19. CDR3s include the opening cysteine and the closing phenylalanine or tryptophan. A clone size is listed for some rows: how often the clone was seen (once, few, many), or a class if it is expanded.

NA	TRBV6-6	CASSLTGGTEAFF
NA	TRBV27	CASSLAQGNTEAFF
NA	TRBV10-3	CAITETDNTGELFF
NA	TRBV5-1	CASRRGGGRTEAFF
NA	TRBV6-2/TRBV6-3	CASSKGQAILANTEAFF
NA	TRBV3-1/TRBV3-2	CASSQEGAGGFDEQFF
NA	TRBV4-2	CASSQAERGGHEQFF
few	TRBV19	CASSSQSVPGQGDHEQFF
NA	TRBV5-6	CASSSLRQGRYEQYF
NA	TRBV28	CASSLRQPVNGYTF
NA	TRBV13	CASSLRAEVPIGYTF
few	TRBV28	CASSRYGYTF
once	TRBV27	CASSLRGLPRGGTDTQYF
NA	TRBV14	CASSQDLAGIGGYTF
NA	TRBV7-2	CASSPGQGTDTQYF
NA	TRBV7-3	CASSLTGLASHNEQFF
NA	TRBV5-1	CASSGSGRADNNEQFF
NA	TRBV5-6	CASSVMGLAGILAKNIQYF
NA	TRBV25-1	CASTFRVFCEQYF
NA	TRBV19	CASSIQRGHNEQFF
NA	TRBV2	CASRLWTGDSPLHF
NA	TRBV4-1	CASSQDEDRALEPPQHF
NA	TRBV12-3/TRBV12-4	CASSLGTAGGYTF
once	TRBV4-1	CASSHGVGASGSYEQYF
NA	TRBV5-1	CASSRDSESTDTQYF
NA	TRBV28	CATSEIGANVLTF
once	TRBV11-1	CASRFPGLAGNEQFF
NA	TRBV7-8	CASSPQDRGYNSPLHF
NA	TRBV28	CASSLRGLSTEAFF
NA	TRBV12-3/TRBV12-4	CASAGLSPYEQYF
NA	TRBV6-2/TRBV6-3	CASSRWGVETDTQYF
NA	TRBV5-1	CASSLGGAETQYF
NA	TRBV9	CASSVGRSGRADTQYF
once	TRBV5-1	CASSSDGTSGGRVAGELFF
NA	TRBV5-1	CASSLDRGNSPLHF
NA	TRBV7-9	CASSLVPGFMNTEAFF
NA	TRBV28	CASRSSGRTDTQYF
NA	TRBV30	CAWKDGGGVIGSPLHF
NA	TRBV28	CASSPPNYNEQFF
NA	TRBV9	CASSPAIGGSSEFF
NA	TRBV2	CASSEVLAGGPQGEQFF